The T cell receptor beta chain described here comes from a study of a mutant IDH1 vaccine in newly diagnosed glioma listed by TCRdb under 2021. As for the study more broadly: Vaccination started 4-6 weeks after radiotherapy alone, or was given together with temozolomide cycles in the groups whose treatment included chemotherapy. Six visits were used for peripheral blood collection: V03 (baseline), V05, V07, V10, V12 and V13. For exploratory analyses, longitudinal TCRB deep sequencing was carried out in approximately 25 treated patients wherever samples were available. The week-35 safety follow-up was designated visit V12, and the week-47 end of study was designated visit V13. Prior to enrollment, patients had been given standard therapy consisting of radiotherapy alone, temozolomide alone, or radiochemotherapy with temozolomide, with the combination given to most patients. The approximately 32 treated patients were roughly 62% male and roughly 40% female, with a mean age of around 40 years. General findings and caveats noted by the study authors: Pseudoprogression seemed to be unrelated to changes in the top peripheral T cell clonotypes found by TCRB sequencing. Immune responses induced by the vaccine were seen in approximately 93% of patients across multiple MHC alleles. PBMC samples for TCRB deep sequencing were selected based on availability. The authors noted that analyses of patient blood samples could not be reproduced because of sample limitations.

About this clone itself: This clone's antigen is unknown. Per-base qualities were not stored, and no clone one base away is much larger.

The CDR3 goes from the cysteine to the phenylalanine over 13 residues. Only the CDR3 DNA is retained, 39 bases long and in frame from the first base. Reading the germline V gene gives CDR1 SQVTM and CDR2 ANQGSEA. From V the trimming removes 5 bases and from J it removes 3 bases, while the gene matches leave 4 bases of the junction unaccounted for. Interpreted using the paper, the time point label stands for: week 35, safety follow-up. Each vaccine dose, consisting of 300 ug of a 20-mer mutant IDH1 peptide in Montanide, was administered subcutaneously with topical imiquimod. Patients received eight vaccinations in weeks 1, 3, 5, 7, 11, 15, 19 and 23, corresponding to visits V03 through V10. The donors had newly diagnosed IDH1-mutant astrocytomas of WHO grade 3 or 4 that showed loss of nuclear ATRX. The samples were drawn from NOA16, a multicentre, single-arm, open-label phase I trial in Germany that tested a mutant IDH1 peptide vaccine in humans for the first time. Genomic DNA for TCRB sequencing was isolated from EDTA blood with the DNeasy Blood and Tissue Kit.

Library method: the immunoSEQ multiplex PCR assay. Rearranged TCR beta chain sequences were amplified using the hsTCRB Kit according to the manufacturer's protocol. TCRB libraries were sequenced on an Illumina MiSeq. The published analysis was carried out like this. Demultiplexing, trimming and gene mapping were performed with the kit vendor's proprietary platform. TCRdb stores this immuneACCESS table with in-frame sequences only. Part of the clones is absent; in the studies checked, under half of the shortfall reflects unresolved V genes, and no reason is known for the rest. That table is the source of V, J and clone size, and D and trimming were worked out from the DNA. The sample records about 32,000 clones, roughly 80% of which are singletons. The ten biggest clones cover over 6% of the sample.

This clonotype was obtained from a woman younger than 35 with glioma. The sample was PBMCs, taken from a glioma patient whose treatment included an IDH1 peptide vaccine. The chain couples TRBV29-1 to TRBJ2-3, with TRBD1 identical over 8 junction bases. The CDR3 has the sequence CSVSGGWTDTQYF. The bases read TGCAGCGTTTCAGGGGGCTGGACAGATACGCAGTATTTT.